This T cell receptor beta chain comes out of a study of shared clonotypes between healthy human individuals. Study results and limitations: Larger estimated richness was generally seen in naive subsets than in memory subsets. Despite large depth, rarefaction showed incomplete sorted-subset sequencing.

Per the germline V gene, CDR1 is LNHNV and CDR2 is YYDKDF (reference sequence). The CDR3 length is 16 residues. Between the trimmed V and J ends, which lost 1 base and 0 bases, there was a span of 9 bases. Healthy HIV-negative adults without recent acute infections or vaccinations served as donors. Adults of Caucasian background living in Nashville, Tennessee made up all donors. TCRdb's copy holds only in-frame clones and misses some; the assay was immunoSEQ multiplex PCR. The table includes about 1.1 million clones, 60% to 85% detected once. Details on this clone: The antigen is unknown.

The chain links TRBV15 to TRBJ2-2; the D is unclear. The sample taken for sequencing was memory CD4+ T cells from PBMCs. Sample subset: CD45RA-negative fraction. The receptor was isolated from a man aged 18 to 29 in good health. Some clones in this sample may be carry-over from other donors' samples. CDR3 region: CATSRAQAANTGELFF. CDR3 bases: TGTGCCACCAGCAGAGCGCAAGCAGCGAACACCGGGGAGCTGTTTTTT.